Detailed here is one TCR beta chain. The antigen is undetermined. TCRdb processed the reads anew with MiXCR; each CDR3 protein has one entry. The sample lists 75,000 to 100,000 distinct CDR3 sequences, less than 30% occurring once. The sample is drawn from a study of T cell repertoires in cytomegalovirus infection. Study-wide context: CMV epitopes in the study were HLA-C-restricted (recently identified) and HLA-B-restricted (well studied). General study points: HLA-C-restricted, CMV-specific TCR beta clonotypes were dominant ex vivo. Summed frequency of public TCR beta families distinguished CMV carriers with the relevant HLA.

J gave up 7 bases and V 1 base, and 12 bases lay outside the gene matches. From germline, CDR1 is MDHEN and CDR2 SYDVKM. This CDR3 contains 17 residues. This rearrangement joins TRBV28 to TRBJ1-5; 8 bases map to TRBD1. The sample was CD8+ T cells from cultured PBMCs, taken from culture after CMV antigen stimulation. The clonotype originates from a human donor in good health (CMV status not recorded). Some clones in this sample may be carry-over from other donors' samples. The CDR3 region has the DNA TGTGCCAGCAGTTTATTGGTCAGGGGGCGAATTGGGCAGCCCCAGCATTTT. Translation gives CASSLLVRGRIGQPQHF.